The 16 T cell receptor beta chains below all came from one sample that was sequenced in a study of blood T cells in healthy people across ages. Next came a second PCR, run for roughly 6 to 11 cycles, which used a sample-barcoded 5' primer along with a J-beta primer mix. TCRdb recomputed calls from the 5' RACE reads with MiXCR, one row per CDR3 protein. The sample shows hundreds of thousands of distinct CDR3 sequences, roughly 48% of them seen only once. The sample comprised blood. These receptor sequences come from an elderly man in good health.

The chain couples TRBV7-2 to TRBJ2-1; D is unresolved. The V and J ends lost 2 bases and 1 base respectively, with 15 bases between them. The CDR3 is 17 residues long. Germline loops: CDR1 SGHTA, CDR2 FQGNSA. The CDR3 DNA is TGTGCCAGCAGCTTATTAGGTGAGACGGAATCCTACAATGAGCAGTTCTTC. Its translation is CASSLLGETESYNEQFF.

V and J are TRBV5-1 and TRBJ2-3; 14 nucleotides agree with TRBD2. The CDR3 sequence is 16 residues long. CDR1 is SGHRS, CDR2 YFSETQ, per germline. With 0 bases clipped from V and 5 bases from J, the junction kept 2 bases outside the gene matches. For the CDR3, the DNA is TGCGCCAGCAGCTTGGAGGGACTAGCGGGAGTAGATACGCAGTATTTT. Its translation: CASSLEGLAGVDTQYF.

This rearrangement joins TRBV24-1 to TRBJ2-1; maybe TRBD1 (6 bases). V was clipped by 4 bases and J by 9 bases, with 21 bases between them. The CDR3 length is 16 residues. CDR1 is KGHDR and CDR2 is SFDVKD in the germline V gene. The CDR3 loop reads CATSDPRGQIFGEQFF. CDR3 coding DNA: TGTGCCACCAGTGACCCCCGGGGACAAATTTTCGGTGAGCAGTTCTTC.

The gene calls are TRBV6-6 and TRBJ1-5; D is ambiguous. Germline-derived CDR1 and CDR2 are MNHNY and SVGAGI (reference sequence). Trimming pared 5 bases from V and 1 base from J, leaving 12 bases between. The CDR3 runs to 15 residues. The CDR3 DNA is TGTGCCAGCAGTGGGCAGGCCTTGAGCAATCAGCCCCAGCATTTT. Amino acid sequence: CASSGQALSNQPQHF.

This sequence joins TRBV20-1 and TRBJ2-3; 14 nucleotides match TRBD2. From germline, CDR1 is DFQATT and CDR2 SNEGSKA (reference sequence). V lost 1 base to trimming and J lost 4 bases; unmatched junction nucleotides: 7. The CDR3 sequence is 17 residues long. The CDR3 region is CSARVRGTSGSADTQYF. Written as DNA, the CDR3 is TGCAGTGCTAGAGTTCGGGGGACTAGCGGGAGTGCAGATACGCAGTATTTT.

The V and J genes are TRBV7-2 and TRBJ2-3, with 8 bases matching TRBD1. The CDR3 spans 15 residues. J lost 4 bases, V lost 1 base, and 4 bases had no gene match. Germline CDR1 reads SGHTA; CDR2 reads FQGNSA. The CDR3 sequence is CASSLGGTGADTQYF. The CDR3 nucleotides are TGTGCCAGCAGCTTAGGAGGGACAGGCGCAGATACGCAGTATTTT.

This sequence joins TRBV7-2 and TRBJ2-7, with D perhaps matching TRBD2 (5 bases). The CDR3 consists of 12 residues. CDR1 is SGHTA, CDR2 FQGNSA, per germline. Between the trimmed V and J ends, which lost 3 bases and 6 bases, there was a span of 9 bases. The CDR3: CASSFLAGEQYF. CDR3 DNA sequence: TGTGCCAGCAGCTTTCTAGCAGGCGAGCAGTACTTC.

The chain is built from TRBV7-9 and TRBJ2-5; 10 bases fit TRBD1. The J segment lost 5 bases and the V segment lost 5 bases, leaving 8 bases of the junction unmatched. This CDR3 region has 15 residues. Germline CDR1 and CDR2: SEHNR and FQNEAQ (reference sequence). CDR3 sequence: CASSLGTGDRETQYF. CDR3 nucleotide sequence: TGTGCCAGCAGCCTGGGGACAGGGGACCGTGAGACCCAGTACTTC.

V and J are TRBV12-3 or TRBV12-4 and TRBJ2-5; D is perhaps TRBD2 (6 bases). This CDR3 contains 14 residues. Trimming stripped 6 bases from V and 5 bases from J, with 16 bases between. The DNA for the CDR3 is TGTGCCAGCAGGTTTGGGACTCGCGGGGAGACCCAGTACTTC. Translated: CASRFGTRGETQYF.

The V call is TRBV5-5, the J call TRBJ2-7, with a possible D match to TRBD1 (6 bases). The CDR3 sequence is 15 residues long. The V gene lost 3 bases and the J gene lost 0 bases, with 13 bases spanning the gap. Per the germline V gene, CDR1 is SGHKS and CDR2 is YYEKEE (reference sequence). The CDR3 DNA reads TGTGCCAGCAGCTCGGGACAAATGAGCTCCTACGAGCAGTACTTC. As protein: CASSSGQMSSYEQYF.

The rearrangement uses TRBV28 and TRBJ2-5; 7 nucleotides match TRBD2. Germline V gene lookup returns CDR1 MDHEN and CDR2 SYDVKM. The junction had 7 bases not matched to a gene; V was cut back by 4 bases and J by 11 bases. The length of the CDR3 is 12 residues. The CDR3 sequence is CASSWGGYKQYF. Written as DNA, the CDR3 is TGTGCCAGCAGTTGGGGGGGGTACAAGCAGTACTTC.

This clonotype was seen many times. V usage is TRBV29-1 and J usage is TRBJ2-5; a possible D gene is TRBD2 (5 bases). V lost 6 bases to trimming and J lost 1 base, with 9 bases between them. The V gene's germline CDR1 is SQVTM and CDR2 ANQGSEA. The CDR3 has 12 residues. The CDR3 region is CSVSSGQETQYF. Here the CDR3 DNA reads TGCAGCGTGAGCAGCGGCCAAGAGACCCAGTACTTC.

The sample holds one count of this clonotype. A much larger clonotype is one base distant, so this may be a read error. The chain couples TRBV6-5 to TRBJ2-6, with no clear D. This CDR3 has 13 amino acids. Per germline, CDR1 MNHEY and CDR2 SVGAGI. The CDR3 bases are TGTACCAGCAAACGAGGAGGGGCCAACGTCCTGACTTTC. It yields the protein CTSKRGGANVLTF.

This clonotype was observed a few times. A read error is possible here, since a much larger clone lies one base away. This CDR3 reads CASSLGRDGPYNEQYF. As DNA, the CDR3 is TGTGCCAGCAGCCTGGGCCGGGACGGACCCTACAATGAGCAGTACTTC. The chain combines TRBV6-5 with TRBJ2-1; TRBD1 or TRBD2 may be the D gene (5 bases each). TRBJ2-7 matches the DNA end more closely, so the J call is doubtful. CDR3 length: 16 amino acids. Looked up from germline, CDR1 is MNHEY and CDR2 is SVGAGI.

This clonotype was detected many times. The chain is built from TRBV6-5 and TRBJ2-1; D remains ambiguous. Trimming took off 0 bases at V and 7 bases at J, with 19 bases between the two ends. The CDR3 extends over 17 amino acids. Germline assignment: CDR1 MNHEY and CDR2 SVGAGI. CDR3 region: CASSYSIASSTQNEQFF. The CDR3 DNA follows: TGTGCCAGCAGTTACTCGATTGCCTCATCTACTCAGAATGAGCAGTTCTTC.

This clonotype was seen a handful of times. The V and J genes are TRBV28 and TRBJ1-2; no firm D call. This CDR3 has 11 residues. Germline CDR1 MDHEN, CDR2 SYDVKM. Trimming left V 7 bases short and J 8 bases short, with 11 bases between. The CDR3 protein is CASTGLKGYTF. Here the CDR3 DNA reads TGTGCCAGCACCGGACTAAAGGGCTACACCTTC.